This T cell receptor (beta chain) was identified during a study of blood T cell repertoires in COVID-19. Trimming removed 6 bases at V and 7 bases at J, with 18 bases between. The CDR3 consists of 14 residues. CDR1 is MDHEN, CDR2 SYDVKM, per germline. Profiled with immunoSEQ multiplex PCR; TCRdb holds only in-frame clones, not every one. The table lists some 160,000 clones, roughly 83% of them singletons. The material sequenced was peripheral blood. This clonotype was sampled from a human donor in a cohort sampled during active COVID-19. V gene TRBV28 combines with J gene TRBJ2-5; D is perhaps TRBD1 (6 bases). CDR3 sequence (DNA): TGTGCCAGCAGCCTCACTACAGGGCTTGGGACCCAGTACTTC. It translates to CASSLTTGLGTQYF. Based on the CDR3 plus reference TRBV28 and TRBJ2-5, the full variable domain is DVKVTQSSRYLVKRTGEKVFLECVQDMDHENMFWYRQDPGLGLRLIYFSYDVKMKEKGDIPEGYSVSREKKERFSLILESASTNQTSMYLCASSLTTGLGTQYFGPGTRLLVL.